This T cell receptor (beta chain) is from a study of blood T cell repertoires in COVID-19. Measured with immunoSEQ multiplex PCR; TCRdb has only the in-frame clones, and not every one. The sample records 130,000 or so clones, 85% to 90% being singletons. CDR3 length: 14 amino acids. Trimming shortened V by 6 bases and J by 3 bases, and 14 bases separated the two germline ends. Germline V lookup: CDR1 MNHEY, CDR2 SVGAGI. The sequencing sample was made of peripheral blood. This chain uses TRBV6-5 with TRBJ1-2, with D perhaps matching TRBD1 (6 bases). The receptor was isolated from a man aged 45-60 years with acute or convalescent COVID-19. The CDR3 is CASRAPGADYGYTF. The CDR3 DNA sequence: TGTGCCAGCAGAGCCCCAGGGGCGGACTATGGCTACACCTTC.